This entry lists 2 T cell receptor beta chains sequenced from one sample in a study of OX40 agonist ivuxolimab in advanced cancers. Profiling relied on immunoSEQ multiplex PCR, and the TCRdb table lists in-frame clones only, not all of them. Among 55,000 to 70,000 clones listed, 70% to 90% were seen once. Sample: CD4+ or CD8+ T cells sorted from blood, taken in a trial of the OX40 agonist ivuxolimab. Receptors were obtained from an adult with an advanced solid tumor such as melanoma, head and neck, liver or kidney cancer.

This clone was counted only a few times. The rearrangement joins TRBV30 to TRBJ1-4, with TRBD1 as a possible D gene (5 bases). Trimming removed 3 bases at V and 12 bases at J, with 11 bases between. The CDR3 totals 11 residues. The V gene's germline CDR1 is GTSNPN and CDR2 SVGIG (reference sequence). This chain's CDR3 is CAWSLEGELFF. As DNA, the CDR3 is TGTGCCTGGAGCCTGGAAGGGGAACTGTTTTTT.

The chain is built from TRBV5-1 and TRBJ2-3; D tentatively fits TRBD1 or TRBD2 (7 bases each). V dropped 8 bases and J dropped 0 bases, with 13 bases sitting between them. The CDR3 covers 14 residues. Germline CDR1 SGHRS, CDR2 YFSETQ. CDR3 loop: CASAGDSSTDTQYF. The DNA of the CDR3 is TGCGCCAGTGCGGGGGACAGCAGCACAGATACGCAGTATTTT.